The 29 T cell receptor beta chains below come from one sample, sequenced in a study of shared clonotypes between healthy human individuals. The method was immunoSEQ multiplex PCR; TCRdb's version includes in-frame clones alone and lacks a portion of them. Found here are 2 million to 2.5 million clones, approximately 94% of them singletons; the top ten hold roughly 0.13%. The material sequenced was naive CD4+ T cells sorted from blood. Subset of the sample: CD45RA+ positively selected. The source is a young man in good health.

V and J are TRBV11-3 and TRBJ2-1; the D gene is possibly TRBD2 (6 bases). The CDR3 has 18 amino acids. The germline gives CDR1 SGHNT, CDR2 YENEEA. V was shortened by 5 bases and J by 5 bases, with 25 bases between the two germline ends. In nucleotides, the CDR3 is TGTGCCAGCAGCCCTCTCCCCTCCCTAGGTGCGGGGCACAATGAGCAGTTCTTC. Translating it yields CASSPLPSLGAGHNEQFF.

This rearrangement joins TRBV6-1 to TRBJ2-5, with 12 nucleotides matching TRBD2. Germline V CDR1 and CDR2: MNHNS, SASEGT. The ends lost 1 base at V and 5 bases at J; junction bases unmatched: 5. The CDR3 is 16 amino acids. The CDR3: CASSEVGGLAGETQYF. In DNA form, the CDR3 reads TGTGCCAGCAGTGAAGTGGGTGGACTAGCGGGGGAGACCCAGTACTTC.

This clone was counted once. The CDR3 sequence: CASSSSQAATEAFF. CDR3 DNA: TGTGCCAGCTCATCCTCTCAGGCGGCCACTGAAGCTTTCTTT. V is TRBV18 and J is TRBJ1-1; D is undetermined. This CDR3 has 14 amino acids. Germline assignment: CDR1 KGHSH and CDR2 LQKENI. The V end lost 5 bases, the J end lost 4 bases, and 14 bases lay between the germline ends.

The chain uses TRBV18 and TRBJ2-5, with 9 nucleotides matching TRBD2. CDR1 is KGHSH and CDR2 is LQKENI in the germline V gene. V lost 2 bases, J lost 5 bases, and 6 bases stayed unmatched. CDR3 size: 15 residues. The CDR3 bases are TGTGCCAGCTCACCAGTAGCGGGAGTTTGGGAGACCCAGTACTTC. Translated: CASSPVAGVWETQYF.

The chain is built from TRBV7-8 and TRBJ2-3; 14 positions match TRBD2. The CDR3 contains 18 residues. J gave up 2 bases and V 5 bases, and 9 bases lay outside the gene matches. CDR1 and CDR2 (germline): SGHVS, FQNEAQ. The CDR3 loop reads CASSRNRLAGGITDTQYF. For the CDR3, the DNA is TGTGCCAGCAGCCGGAATAGACTAGCGGGAGGGATCACAGATACGCAGTATTTT.

This chain joins TRBV9 and TRBJ1-1, with 7 bases that match TRBD1. CDR1 and CDR2 from the germline V gene are SGDLS and YYNGEE. The length of the CDR3 is 15 residues. Trimming took 4 bases from V and 1 from J; bases not matched to a gene: 7. In DNA form, the CDR3 reads TGTGCCAGCAGCCGGGCCGGGACAGCGAACACTGAAGCTTTCTTT. Encoded protein: CASSRAGTANTEAFF.

This sequence joins TRBV5-4 and TRBJ2-7; perhaps TRBD1 as D (6 bases). CDR1 and CDR2 (germline): SGHNT, YYREEE (reference sequence). The V end lost 2 bases, the J end lost 7 bases, and 16 bases lay between the germline ends. The CDR3 extends over 14 amino acids. The CDR3 spells CASSFGTIPTEQYF. CDR3 in DNA: TGTGCCAGCAGCTTTGGGACAATTCCTACGGAGCAGTACTTC.

This clone was seen more than once but under ten times. V is TRBV7-2 and J is TRBJ2-1; D call uncertain. With 0 bases removed from V and 10 bases from J, the gap between germline ends came to 25 bases. This CDR3 is 18 amino acids long. Germline V gene sequence: CDR1 SGHTA, CDR2 FQGNSA. The CDR3 region has the DNA TGTGCCAGCAGCTTAGCGTATGTTTCGACCTCTCGTTTGGGGGAGCAGTTCTTC. It specifies CASSLAYVSTSRLGEQFF.

A note on this clone: This same CDR3 is encoded by further DNA sequences in the sample. V usage is TRBV6-5 and J usage is TRBJ1-2; D gene uncertain. Germline loops: CDR1 MNHEY, CDR2 SVGAGI. Trimming stripped 4 bases from V and 4 bases from J, with 4 bases between. The CDR3 covers 11 residues. The CDR3 DNA follows: TGTGCCAGCAGTTCCGGCTATGGCTACACCTTC. This encodes CASSSGYGYTF.

This clone was detected once. The chain employs TRBV9 and TRBJ1-4; D uncertain. The CDR3 runs 14 residues. Trimming took off 4 bases at V and 7 bases at J, with 14 bases between the two ends. Germline CDR1 reads SGDLS; CDR2 reads YYNGEE. CDR3 protein: CASSRTTRGEKLFF. The CDR3 DNA sequence: TGTGCCAGCAGCCGTACGACCAGAGGTGAAAAACTGTTTTTT. Variable domain in full (rest from reference TRBV9 and TRBJ1-4): DSGVTQTPKHLITATGQRVTLRCSPRSGDLSVYWYQQSLDQGLQFLIQYYNGEERAKGNILERFSAQQFPDLHSELNLSSLELGDSALYFCASSRTTRGEKLFFGSGTQLSVL.

The CDR3 nucleotides are TGTGCCAGCGCGCTAGCAGGGTGGACAGATACGCAGTATTTT. This encodes CASALAGWTDTQYF. The V gene is TRBV7-9, the J gene TRBJ2-3; the D gene could be TRBD1 or TRBD2 (5 bases each). Trimming left V 8 bases short and J 3 bases short, with 15 bases between. This CDR3 is built from 14 residues. Germline CDR1 is SEHNR and CDR2 is FQNEAQ (reference sequence).

V gene TRBV6-4 combines with J gene TRBJ2-3, with D perhaps matching TRBD1 or TRBD2 (6 bases each). The CDR3 is 15 residues long. Trimming shortened V by 0 bases and J by 4 bases, and 11 bases separated the two germline ends. Germline V gene data show CDR1 as MRHNA and CDR2 as SNTAGT. As DNA, the CDR3 is TGTGCCAGCAGTGACTCAGGAGGGGGGCCAGATACGCAGTATTTT. This gives the protein CASSDSGGGPDTQYF.

The chain joins TRBV19 to TRBJ2-1; 10 bases align to TRBD2. Germline loops: CDR1 LNHDA, CDR2 SQIVND (reference sequence). V trimming: 6 bases; J trimming: 8 bases; junction bases outside the gene matches: 4. The CDR3 contains 13 residues. The DNA for the CDR3 is TGTGCCAGTAGGGGGACTAGCGAGCATGAGCAGTTCTTC. It yields the protein CASRGTSEHEQFF.

The CDR3 protein is CASRVSLETQYF. CDR3 in DNA: TGTGCCAGCAGGGTGAGCCTAGAGACCCAGTACTTC. V usage is TRBV2 and J usage is TRBJ2-5; no clear D. Germline V gene data show CDR1 as SNHLY and CDR2 as FYNNEI. This CDR3 contains 12 residues. V was pared by 6 bases and J by 4 bases, with 9 bases between.

The V and J genes are TRBV5-1 and TRBJ2-3; D is undetermined. The germline gives CDR1 SGHRS, CDR2 YFSETQ. The CDR3 extends over 14 amino acids. V was cut by 4 bases and J by 4 bases, with 13 bases left in between. The CDR3 region has the DNA TGCGCCAGCAGCAGGAATTTGAGGCCAGATACGCAGTATTTT. This codes for CASSRNLRPDTQYF.

The J gene is TRBJ1-5, the V gene TRBV2; D gene uncertain. The CDR3 is 14 residues long. Germline loops: CDR1 SNHLY, CDR2 FYNNEI. V was pared by 6 bases and J by 0 bases, with 9 bases between. CDR3 region: CASSGVYSNQPQHF. In nucleotides, the CDR3 is TGTGCCAGCAGCGGAGTTTATAGCAATCAGCCCCAGCATTTT. Filled out from reference TRBV2 and TRBJ1-5, the complete variable domain reads EPEVTQTPSHQVTQMGQEVILRCVPISNHLYFYWYRQILGQKVEFLVSFYNNEISEKSEIFDDQFSVERPDGSNFTLKIRSTKLEDSAMYFCASSGVYSNQPQHFGDGTRLSIL.

V and J are TRBV28 and TRBJ2-3, with D maybe TRBD1 (6 bases). V lost 1 base, J lost 5 bases, and 10 bases lay in between. This CDR3 comprises 14 residues. Looked up from germline, CDR1 is MDHEN and CDR2 is SYDVKM. The CDR3 spells CASSLLQGKDTQYF. CDR3 DNA sequence: TGTGCCAGCAGTTTATTACAGGGTAAAGATACGCAGTATTTT.

The V call is TRBV4-1, the J call TRBJ1-3, with a possible D match to TRBD1 (5 bases). V shed 0 bases and J shed 4 bases, with 16 bases lying between them. The CDR3 totals 17 residues. Germline V lookup: CDR1 MGHRA, CDR2 YSYEKL. The CDR3 DNA reads as TGCGCCAGCAGCCAAGATACCGGAGGCGGGACGGGAAACACCATATATTTT. Translation gives CASSQDTGGGTGNTIYF.

This chain uses TRBV7-2 with TRBJ2-5, with TRBD2 identical over 7 bases. This CDR3 has 14 amino acids. V was clipped by 5 bases and J by 2 bases; unmatched bases: 5. CDR1 SGHTA and CDR2 FQGNSA come from the germline V gene. The CDR3 protein is CASSPAGLQETQYF. The CDR3 DNA reads as TGTGCCAGCAGCCCCGCGGGACTACAAGAGACCCAGTACTTC. The full variable domain, completed using reference TRBV7-2 and TRBJ2-5, is GAGVSQSPSNKVTEKGKDVELRCDPISGHTALYWYRQSLGQGLEFLIYFQGNSAPDKSGLPSDRFSAERTGGSVSTLTIQRTQQEDSAVYLCASSPAGLQETQYFGPGTRLLVL.

The chain joins TRBV6-4 to TRBJ1-1; 10 bases fit TRBD1. The germline gives CDR1 MRHNA, CDR2 SNTAGT. Trimming cost V 4 bases and J 0 bases; bases outside gene matches: 14. CDR3 length: 19 amino acids. This CDR3 reads CASSALPLGQGIMNTEAFF. CDR3 coding DNA: TGTGCCAGCAGTGCCCTACCCCTGGGACAGGGGATTATGAACACTGAAGCTTTCTTT.

The chain is built from TRBV5-1 and TRBJ2-3; 10 nucleotides match TRBD1. This CDR3 has 14 amino acids. Per germline, CDR1 SGHRS and CDR2 YFSETQ. With 6 bases clipped from V and 1 base from J, the junction kept 2 bases outside the gene matches. The CDR3 is CASKGTGGTDTQYF. CDR3 coding DNA: TGCGCCAGCAAGGGGACAGGGGGCACAGATACGCAGTATTTT.

The chain carries TRBV5-1 and TRBJ1-1, with TRBD1 identical over 9 bases. V dropped 1 base and J dropped 0; count of bases not matched to a gene: 7. CDR3 length equals 17 residues. The germline CDR1 and CDR2 sequences are SGHRS and YFSETQ. CDR3 sequence (DNA): TGCGCCAGCAGCTTGATACCGGACAGGGGTTTGAACACTGAAGCTTTCTTT. This translates into CASSLIPDRGLNTEAFF.

A remark on this clone: Distinct nucleotide sequences in the sample also encode this CDR3. V and J are TRBV6-6 and TRBJ2-2, with D perhaps TRBD1 (6 bases). This CDR3 has 15 amino acids. Germline lookup yields CDR1 MNHNY and CDR2 SVGAGI (reference sequence). V was shortened by 2 bases and J by 3 bases, with 10 bases between the two germline ends. The CDR3 nucleotides read TGTGCCAGCAGTTACAGGGCAGGGGACACCGGGGAGCTGTTTTTT. The encoded protein is CASSYRAGDTGELFF.

This sequence joins TRBV2 and TRBJ2-2; D may be TRBD2 (6 bases). CDR1 SNHLY and CDR2 FYNNEI come from the germline V gene. The germline V and J ends were trimmed by 0 bases and 5 bases, with 10 bases remaining between them. The CDR3 is 15 amino acids. The CDR3 sequence is CASSEAGGKTGELFF. CDR3 DNA: TGTGCCAGCAGTGAAGCCGGGGGAAAAACCGGGGAGCTGTTTTTT.

The V call is TRBV5-4, the J call TRBJ1-6; D is perhaps TRBD1 (5 bases). Germline V CDR1 and CDR2: SGHNT, YYREEE (reference sequence). Trimming left V 2 bases short and J 0 bases short, with 12 bases between. CDR3 length: 17 residues. This CDR3 is CASSLAGGSSYNSPLHF. CDR3 sequence (DNA): TGTGCCAGCAGCTTAGCGGGGGGGAGCTCCTATAATTCACCCCTCCACTTT.

The gene calls are TRBV25-1 and TRBJ2-3; TRBD2 might be the D (7 bases). The germline gives CDR1 MGHDK, CDR2 SYGVNS. This CDR3 is built from 16 residues. Trimming shortened V by 4 bases and J by 2 bases, and 16 bases separated the two germline ends. The CDR3 sequence is CASSVPRGAITDTQYF. CDR3 coding DNA: TGTGCCAGCAGTGTTCCCCGGGGGGCGATCACAGATACGCAGTATTTT.

The rearrangement uses TRBV6-6 and TRBJ2-1, with a tentative D call TRBD2 (5 bases). Germline V gene lookup returns CDR1 MNHNY and CDR2 SVGAGI (reference sequence). Between the trimmed V and J ends, which lost 10 bases and 8 bases, there was a span of 15 bases. The CDR3 is made up of 12 amino acids. The CDR3, as DNA: TGTGCCATTCGGGGTTCGGGCGATGAGCAGTTCTTC. This gives the protein CAIRGSGDEQFF.

This chain links TRBV9 with TRBJ1-6; the D gene is possibly TRBD1 (6 bases). The CDR3 has 14 amino acids. Trimming took off 4 bases at V and 8 bases at J, with 13 bases between the two ends. CDR1 is SGDLS and CDR2 is YYNGEE in the germline V gene. The DNA for the CDR3 is TGTGCCAGCAGCCCCCGGGACAAAGATTCACCCCTCCACTTT. Protein sequence: CASSPRDKDSPLHF. Looking up the rest from reference TRBV9 and TRBJ1-6 gives the full variable domain: DSGVTQTPKHLITATGQRVTLRCSPRSGDLSVYWYQQSLDQGLQFLIQYYNGEERAKGNILERFSAQQFPDLHSELNLSSLELGDSALYFCASSPRDKDSPLHFGNGTRLTVT.

The J gene is TRBJ2-2, the V gene TRBV11-2, with 8 bases lining up with TRBD1. This CDR3 spans 16 amino acids. With V trimmed by 7 bases and J by 3 bases, 10 bases remained unmatched. In germline, CDR1 is SGHAT, CDR2 FQNNGV. CDR3 region: CASTGGGTGDTGELFF. The CDR3 DNA reads as TGTGCCAGCACCGGTGGGGGGACAGGCGACACCGGGGAGCTGTTTTTT.